The 25 T cell receptor beta chains presented below share a single source sample, sequenced in a study of spatial heterogeneity in lung cancer. A single record per CDR3 protein comes from TCRdb applying MiXCR to the 5' RACE reads. The table lists 10,000 to 15,000 distinct CDR3 sequences, less than 4.5% of them singletons. Stated time point: sample taken at primary tumor resection. The sequenced sample was PBMCs, obtained at surgery. The receptor set was obtained from a male donor with early-stage non-small cell lung cancer.

This clonotype was seen ten or more times. V usage is TRBV9 and J usage is TRBJ1-3; no definite D call. The CDR3 has 15 amino acids. Germline V gene lookup returns CDR1 SGDLS and CDR2 YYNGEE. The ends were cut back, 1 base at V and 4 bases at J, with 12 bases in the middle. The CDR3 reads CASSVMGSDGNTIYF. The CDR3 DNA follows: TGTGCCAGCAGCGTAATGGGGTCCGACGGAAACACCATATATTTT.

This clonotype showed up just a few times. CDR3 nucleotide sequence: TGTGCCAGCAGTTTTGCGTACAGGAGGGGCAATCAGCCCCAGCATTTT. Encoded protein: CASSFAYRRGNQPQHF. This chain joins TRBV12-3 or TRBV12-4 and TRBJ1-5; the D gene is possibly TRBD1 (5 bases). The CDR3 has 16 residues. V shed 3 bases and J shed 2 bases, with 14 bases lying between them.

There are many counts of this clonotype. The CDR3 DNA is TGTGCCAGCAGCGGTGGTTTGGGAGGAGACACTGAAGCTTTCTTT. Translated: CASSGGLGGDTEAFF. The genes are TRBV7-9 and TRBJ1-1; D is unresolved. Germline assignment: CDR1 SEHNR and CDR2 FQNEAQ (reference sequence). Trimming took 5 bases from V and 3 from J, leaving 16 bases between them. This CDR3 is built from 15 residues.

In its sample, this clonotype was seen many times. The chain carries TRBV18 and TRBJ2-1; the D is unclear. Trimming cost V 3 bases and J 0 bases, with 9 bases left between them. The germline CDR1 and CDR2 sequences are KGHSH and LQKENI. CDR3 length: 15 amino acids. Written as DNA, the CDR3 is TGTGCCAGCTCACCTACAGCAAGCTCCTACAATGAGCAGTTCTTC. It yields the protein CASSPTASSYNEQFF.

This clonotype was detected ten times or more. The chain couples TRBV29-1 to TRBJ2-1; 7 nucleotides match TRBD2. V shed 4 bases, J shed 8 bases, and the junction held 8 bases outside the gene matches. This CDR3 has 13 amino acids. Germline-derived CDR1 and CDR2 are SQVTM and ANQGSEA. The chain's CDR3 is CSVARTRTDEQFF. The CDR3 DNA reads TGCAGCGTTGCTCGGACTAGAACCGATGAGCAGTTCTTC.

This clonotype was counted ten times or more. The J gene is TRBJ2-1, the V gene TRBV19; D gene unclear. Looked up from germline, CDR1 is LNHDA and CDR2 is SQIVND (reference sequence). The CDR3 is made up of 13 amino acids. Trimming left V 2 bases short and J 5 bases short, with 7 bases between. CDR3: CASSISVDNEQFF. CDR3 DNA sequence: TGTGCCAGTAGTATATCGGTGGACAATGAGCAGTTCTTC.

This clonotype was counted at least ten times. The chain links TRBV4-3 to TRBJ2-4, with no clear D. V was trimmed by 0 bases and J by 6 bases, leaving 9 bases between them. Germline loops: CDR1 LGHNA, CDR2 YSLEER. The CDR3 runs to 14 residues. The DNA for the CDR3 is TGCGCCAGCAGCCAAGATACGTCAGTAAACATTCAGTACTTC. This codes for CASSQDTSVNIQYF.

A few counts support this clonotype. The chain employs TRBV6-2 or TRBV6-3 and TRBJ2-5; the D gene could be TRBD1 or TRBD2 (6 bases each). The V end was cut by 2 bases, the J end by 4 bases, with 14 bases between. The CDR3 extends over 15 amino acids. Germline lookup yields CDR1 MNHEY and CDR2 SVGEGT. CDR3: CASSYGRGRGETQYF. As DNA, the CDR3 is TGTGCCAGCAGTTACGGTCGGGGGCGAGGAGAGACCCAGTACTTC.

This clonotype occurred a few times. The rearrangement uses TRBV7-3 and TRBJ2-1, with 8 bases aligning to TRBD2. The CDR3 totals 15 residues. V was clipped by 1 base and J by 8 bases; unmatched bases: 7. Germline assignment: CDR1 SGHTA and CDR2 FQGTGA. The CDR3 spells CASSLNGGRLYEQFF. The CDR3 bases are TGTGCCAGCAGCTTAAACGGCGGGAGGTTGTATGAGCAGTTCTTC.

This clonotype was detected ten times or more. The chain uses TRBV7-9 and TRBJ2-7; 16 nucleotides line up with TRBD2. This CDR3 has 17 residues. CDR1 is SEHNR, CDR2 FQNEAQ, per germline (reference sequence). V gave up 5 bases and J gave up 5 bases; unmatched junction bases: 9. CDR3 DNA: TGTGCCAGCAGCCGCGTTCCCGGGACTAGCGGGAGGGACGAGCAGTACTTC. Encoded protein: CASSRVPGTSGRDEQYF.

Many counts were recorded for this clonotype. The chain links TRBV28 to TRBJ2-1; TRBD2 agrees at 7 bases. Germline CDR1 is MDHEN and CDR2 is SYDVKM. The CDR3 runs 15 residues. J was trimmed by 4 bases and V by 1 base; bases with no gene match: 4. CDR3 nucleotides: TGTGCCAGCAGTTTATTGGCTAGCGGATACAATGAGCAGTTCTTC. Translated: CASSLLASGYNEQFF.

This clonotype was seen repeatedly, ten times or more. The chain has TRBV10-3 and TRBJ1-2, with D possibly being TRBD1 (5 bases). V was pared by 7 bases and J by 1 base, with 10 bases between. This CDR3 region has 13 residues. The germline V gene encodes CDR1 ENHRY and CDR2 SYGVKD. The CDR3 sequence is CAITGDSNYGYTF. CDR3 DNA sequence: TGTGCCATCACAGGCGACAGTAACTATGGCTACACCTTC.

The chain is built from TRBV28 and TRBJ1-1; D is undetermined. The CDR3 consists of 15 residues. V was pared by 8 bases and J by 1 base, with 17 bases between. Germline values: CDR1 MDHEN, CDR2 SYDVKM. The CDR3, as DNA: TGTGCCAGCGCCGAACGGGCGCATGGGAACACTGAAGCTTTCTTT. It translates to CASAERAHGNTEAFF.

This clonotype was recorded at least ten times. The J gene is TRBJ2-5, the V gene TRBV7-8; D is uncertain. V was cut by 4 bases and J by 4 bases, with 10 bases left in between. The CDR3 is 13 amino acids. Looked up from germline, CDR1 is SGHVS and CDR2 is FQNEAQ. The CDR3 reads CASSSSPGETQYF. The CDR3 region has the DNA TGTGCCAGCAGCTCTAGTCCGGGAGAGACCCAGTACTTC.

This clonotype was counted a few times. The chain recombines TRBV7-2 with TRBJ2-5; 7 positions agree with TRBD2. The V gene end was trimmed by 0 bases and the J gene end by 5 bases; junction bases not matched to a gene: 9. Germline assignment: CDR1 SGHTA and CDR2 FQGNSA. CDR3 length: 16 residues. CDR3 nucleotides: TGTGCCAGCAGCTTAGCGAGGCGCGGGGGTCGGGAGACCCAGTACTTC. Amino acid sequence: CASSLARRGGRETQYF.

This clonotype is medium-sized (0.01 to 0.1%). The chain carries TRBV3-1 and TRBJ2-1; 8 bases map to TRBD2. Germline trimming cut 2 bases from V and 9 bases from J; bases unmatched to any gene: 12. Germline CDR1 LGHDT, CDR2 YNNKEL (reference sequence). There are 16 residues in the CDR3. DNA for the CDR3: TGTGCCAGCAGCCAAAAGTACGGGAGGGACCGAAGTGAGCAGTTCTTC. This codes for CASSQKYGRDRSEQFF.

This clonotype was picked up many times. Written as DNA, the CDR3 is TGTGCCAGCAGCACCTCCGGACTGGGTGAGCAGTACTTC. Amino acids: CASSTSGLGEQYF. The chain joins TRBV6-1 to TRBJ2-7; weak D call: TRBD2 (5 bases). In germline, CDR1 is MNHNS, CDR2 SASEGT. This CDR3 region has 13 residues. V was pared by 6 bases and J by 7 bases, with 16 bases between.

This clonotype has a count of ten or more. This rearrangement joins TRBV20-1 to TRBJ2-7; 8 nucleotides line up with TRBD2. This CDR3 spans 18 amino acids. Germline V gene lookup returns CDR1 DFQATT and CDR2 SNEGSKA (reference sequence). V gave up 1 base and J gave up 0 bases; unmatched junction bases: 14. The CDR3 DNA reads TGCAGTGCTAGAGCTGCAGGGAGTACTAGCGGACCCTCCTACGAGCAGTACTTC. It codes for CSARAAGSTSGPSYEQYF.

This clonotype was counted ten times or more. The chain uses TRBV7-3 and TRBJ2-2, with 9 bases that match TRBD2. This CDR3 spans 15 amino acids. Looked up from germline, CDR1 is SGHTA and CDR2 is FQGTGA. V was clipped by 5 bases and J by 8 bases; unmatched bases: 9. The CDR3: CASSPSAGGEGELFF. CDR3 DNA sequence: TGTGCCAGCAGCCCTTCAGCGGGAGGAGAGGGGGAGCTGTTTTTT.

This clonotype was detected ten times or more. The chain has TRBV5-1 and TRBJ2-7, with D uncertain. Trimming stripped 1 base from V and 0 bases from J, with 14 bases between. The germline V gene encodes CDR1 SGHRS and CDR2 YFSETQ. This CDR3 contains 16 residues. The CDR3 reads CASSLFGSKSSYEQYF. In nucleotides, the CDR3 is TGCGCCAGCAGCTTGTTTGGCTCGAAGAGCTCCTACGAGCAGTACTTC. Complete variable domain (other parts from reference TRBV5-1 and TRBJ2-7): KAGVTQTPRYLIKTRGQQVTLSCSPISGHRSVSWYQQTPGQGLQFLFEYFSETQRNKGNFPGRFSGRQFSNSRSEMNVSTLELGDSALYLCASSLFGSKSSYEQYFGPGTRLTVT.

This clonotype was seen ten or more times. The chain links TRBV11-2 to TRBJ2-5; D gene unclear. Trimming took 0 bases from V and 1 from J, leaving 9 bases between them. Germline V gene data show CDR1 as SGHAT and CDR2 as FQNNGV. This CDR3 region has 15 residues. DNA for the CDR3: TGTGCCAGCAGCTTAGATCTGAACAGCCAAGAGACCCAGTACTTC. Translation: CASSLDLNSQETQYF.

At least ten counts were recorded for this clonotype. The chain is built from TRBV4-3 and TRBJ2-7; 7 bases map to TRBD1. This CDR3 region has 14 residues. Germline trimming cut 5 bases from V and 2 bases from J; bases unmatched to any gene: 6. Germline-derived CDR1 and CDR2 are LGHNA and YSLEER. For the CDR3, the DNA is TGCGCCAGCAGCGTGGACAGGTCAACCTACGAGCAGTACTTC. It yields the protein CASSVDRSTYEQYF.

This clonotype was picked up many times. The rearrangement uses TRBV10-3 and TRBJ2-5, with 12 bases matching TRBD1. The V gene end was trimmed by 5 bases and the J gene end by 5 bases; junction bases not matched to a gene: 9. Germline V gene sequence: CDR1 ENHRY, CDR2 SYGVKD. The CDR3 spans 16 residues. The CDR3 sequence: CAISSGTGGLTETQYF. The CDR3 nucleotides read TGTGCCATCAGTTCCGGGACAGGGGGCTTGACGGAGACCCAGTACTTC.

By sample share, this clonotype is medium-sized. V is TRBV7-9 and J is TRBJ2-7; 9 nucleotides match TRBD1. V shed 6 bases and J 5 bases; nucleotides not matched to a gene: 11. The CDR3 totals 15 residues. In germline, CDR1 is SEHNR, CDR2 FQNEAQ (reference sequence). CDR3 residues: CASRSRDRVFDEQYF. As DNA, the CDR3 is TGTGCCAGCAGGTCCCGGGACAGGGTTTTCGACGAGCAGTACTTC.

This clonotype was seen at least ten times. V gene TRBV7-6 combines with J gene TRBJ1-5; the D is unclear. The CDR3 extends over 15 amino acids. The V and J ends lost 1 base and 0 bases respectively, with 7 bases between them. Germline values: CDR1 SGHVS, CDR2 FNYEAQ. CDR3 sequence: CASSLGGNSNQPQHF. The CDR3 DNA follows: TGTGCCAGCAGCTTAGGTGGAAATAGCAATCAGCCCCAGCATTTT.